This TCR beta chain is drawn from a study of T cells in Graves' hyperthyroidism and ophthalmopathy. Study results and limitations: Most thyroid clonotypes expanded above 0.001 appeared in blood too.

Individuals with ophthalmopathy presented a Clinical Activity Score of at least 3, a NOSPECS grade of at least 4 and a duration under 3 months. This CDR3 is 13 amino acids long. V dropped 3 bases and J dropped 8; count of bases not matched to a gene: 9. Germline-derived CDR1 and CDR2 are DFQATT and SNEGSKA (reference sequence). The CDR3 regions of TCR beta were amplified from RNA transcripts. Researchers ran a first-round RT-PCR on the TCR CDR3 using the HTBI primer set. TCRdb redid the calling of the multiplex PCR reads with MiXCR, one entry per CDR3 protein. The data show a few hundred thousand distinct CDR3 sequences, about a sixth seen once. This clonotype has a handful of counts. What it binds is unknown.

The J gene is TRBJ1-2, the V gene TRBV20-1; 7 nucleotides agree with TRBD1. The sample was blood. The source of this sequence is a woman in her sixties or seventies with Graves' ophthalmopathy. The CDR3: CSASPTRGPGYTF. CDR3 sequence (DNA): TGCAGTGCTAGCCCAACGAGGGGGCCCGGCTACACCTTC.